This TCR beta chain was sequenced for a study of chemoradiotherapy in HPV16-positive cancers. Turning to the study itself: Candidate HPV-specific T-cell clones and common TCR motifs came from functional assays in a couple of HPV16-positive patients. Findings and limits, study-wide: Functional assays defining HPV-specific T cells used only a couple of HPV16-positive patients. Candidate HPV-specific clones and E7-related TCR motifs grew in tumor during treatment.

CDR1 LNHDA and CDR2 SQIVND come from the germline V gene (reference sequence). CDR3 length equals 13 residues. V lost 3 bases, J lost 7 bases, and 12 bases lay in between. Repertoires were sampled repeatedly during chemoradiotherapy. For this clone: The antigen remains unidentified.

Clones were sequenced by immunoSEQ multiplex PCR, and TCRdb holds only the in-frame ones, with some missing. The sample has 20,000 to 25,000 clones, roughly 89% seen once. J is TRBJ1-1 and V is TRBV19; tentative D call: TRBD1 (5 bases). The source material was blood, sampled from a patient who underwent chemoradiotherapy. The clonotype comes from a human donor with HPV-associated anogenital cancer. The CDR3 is CASSMGPRSEAFF. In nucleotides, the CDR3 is TGTGCCAGTAGTATGGGGCCAAGGAGTGAAGCTTTCTTT.